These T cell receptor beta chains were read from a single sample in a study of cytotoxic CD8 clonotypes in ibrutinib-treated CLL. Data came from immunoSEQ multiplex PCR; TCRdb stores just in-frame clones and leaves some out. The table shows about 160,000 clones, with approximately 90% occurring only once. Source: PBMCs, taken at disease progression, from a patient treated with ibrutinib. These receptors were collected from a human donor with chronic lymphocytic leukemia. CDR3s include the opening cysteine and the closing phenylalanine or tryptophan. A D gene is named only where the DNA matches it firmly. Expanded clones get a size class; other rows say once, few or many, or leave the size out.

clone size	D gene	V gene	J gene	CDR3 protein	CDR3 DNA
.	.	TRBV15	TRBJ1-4	CATSRGTNEKLFF	TGTGCCACCAGCAGAGGAACCAATGAAAAACTGTTTTTT
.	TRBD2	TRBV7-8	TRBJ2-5	CASSLGPYAGGRETQYF	TGTGCCAGCAGCTTAGGTCCCTATGCGGGAGGGAGGGAGACCCAGTACTTC
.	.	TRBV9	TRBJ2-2	CASSPGGRNTGELFF	TGTGCCAGCAGCCCCGGGGGTCGGAACACCGGGGAGCTGTTTTTT
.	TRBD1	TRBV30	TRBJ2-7	CAWSFGTGGFYEQYF	TGTGCCTGGAGTTTTGGGACAGGGGGTTTCTACGAGCAGTACTTC
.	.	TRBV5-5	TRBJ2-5	CASTRGPTYQETQYF	TGTGCCAGCACCCGAGGGCCGACATACCAAGAGACCCAGTACTTC
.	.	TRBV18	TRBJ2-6	CASSPPAGSGNVLTF	TGTGCCAGCTCACCACCAGCCGGGAGTGGAAACGTCCTGACTTTC
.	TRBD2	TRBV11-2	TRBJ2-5	CASSLNLREGWETQYF	TGTGCCAGCAGCTTAAATTTGCGGGAGGGCTGGGAGACCCAGTACTTC
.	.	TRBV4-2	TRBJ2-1	CASSQDSATSYNEQFF	TGTGCCAGCAGCCAAGATTCAGCCACCTCCTACAATGAGCAGTTCTTC
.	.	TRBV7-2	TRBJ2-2	CASSLEPGAGELFF	TGTGCCAGCAGCTTAGAACCTGGTGCCGGGGAGCTGTTTTTT
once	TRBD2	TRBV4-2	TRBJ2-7	CASSQERVAGPASYEQYF	TGTGCCAGCAGCCAAGAAAGGGTAGCGGGGCCGGCTTCCTACGAGCAGTACTTC
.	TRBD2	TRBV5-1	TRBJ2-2	CASSSREGPGELFF	TGCGCCAGCAGCTCCAGGGAGGGCCCCGGGGAGCTGTTTTTT
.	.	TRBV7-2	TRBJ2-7	CASSLVPAREYEQYF	TGTGCCAGCAGCTTAGTCCCGGCCAGGGAGTACGAGCAGTACTTC
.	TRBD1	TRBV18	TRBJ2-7	CASSKGQGAGSPEQYF	TGTGCCAGCTCAAAGGGACAGGGTGCAGGCAGCCCTGAGCAGTACTTC
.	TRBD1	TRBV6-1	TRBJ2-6	CASLQGALGANVLTF	TGTGCCAGTCTTCAGGGGGCACTTGGGGCCAACGTCCTGACTTTC
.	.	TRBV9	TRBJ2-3	CASSVQVGTDTQYF	TGTGCCAGCAGCGTCCAGGTTGGCACAGATACGCAGTATTTT
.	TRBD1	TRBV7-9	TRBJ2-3	CASRKGQGARFTDTQYF	TGTGCCAGCAGAAAAGGACAGGGGGCTAGGTTCACAGATACGCAGTATTTT
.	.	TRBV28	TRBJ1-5	CASSLPGGGVNQPQHF	TGTGCCAGCAGTTTACCTGGAGGGGGGGTCAATCAGCCCCAGCATTTT
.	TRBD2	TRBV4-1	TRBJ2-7	CASSQRLAESYEQYF	TGCGCCAGCAGCCAACGGCTAGCGGAGTCCTACGAGCAGTACTTC
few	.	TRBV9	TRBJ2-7	CASSVSQGEVYEQYF	TGTGCCAGCAGCGTAAGCCAGGGAGAGGTTTACGAGCAGTACTTC
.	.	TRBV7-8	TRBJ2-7	CASSTAALSSYEQYF	TGTGCCAGCAGCACCGCTGCACTGAGCTCCTACGAGCAGTACTTC
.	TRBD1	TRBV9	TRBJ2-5	CASSPRQGSLVSETQYF	TGTGCCAGCAGCCCCCGACAGGGAAGCTTAGTAAGCGAGACCCAGTACTTC
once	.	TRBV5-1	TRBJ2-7	CASRTGVGTYEQYF	TGCGCCAGCAGGACAGGTGTCGGTACCTACGAGCAGTACTTC
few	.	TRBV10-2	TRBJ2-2	CASSDWGPGTGELFF	TGCGCCAGCAGTGACTGGGGGCCTGGAACCGGGGAGCTGTTTTTT
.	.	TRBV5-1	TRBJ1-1	CASSLEGVANTEAFF	TGCGCCAGCAGCTTGGAAGGGGTGGCCAACACTGAAGCTTTCTTT
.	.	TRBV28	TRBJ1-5	CASSEARVSNQPQHF	TGTGCCAGCAGTGAGGCCAGGGTGAGCAATCAGCCCCAGCATTTT
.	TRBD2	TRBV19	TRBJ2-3	CASSKNLAGVNADTQYF	TGCGCCAGTAGTAAAAATTTAGCGGGAGTTAACGCAGATACGCAGTATTTT
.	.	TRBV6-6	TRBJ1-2	CASSYSTNYGYTF	TGTGCCAGCAGTTACTCGACTAACTATGGCTACACCTTC
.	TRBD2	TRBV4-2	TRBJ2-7	CASSLYVGAGEYEQYF	TGTGCCAGCAGCCTGTATGTCGGAGCGGGAGAATACGAGCAGTACTTC
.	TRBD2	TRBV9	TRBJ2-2	CASSVVAGGLTGELFF	TGTGCCAGCAGCGTAGTTGCGGGAGGTCTCACCGGGGAGCTGTTTTTT
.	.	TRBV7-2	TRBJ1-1	CASSLLPENTEAFF	TGTGCCAGCAGCTTACTACCCGAGAACACTGAAGCTTTCTTT
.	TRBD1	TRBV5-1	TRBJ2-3	CASSLVGTGIVDTQYF	TGCGCCAGCAGCTTGGTCGGGACAGGGATTGTAGATACGCAGTATTTT
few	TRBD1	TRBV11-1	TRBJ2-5	CASSPRQGMGETQYF	TGTGCCAGCAGTCCCAGACAGGGGATGGGAGAGACCCAGTACTTC
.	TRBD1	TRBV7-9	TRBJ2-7	CASRTGGGTGRRVDYEQYF	TGTGCCAGCAGGACCGGGGGCGGGACAGGGAGGAGGGTCGACTACGAGCAGTACTTC
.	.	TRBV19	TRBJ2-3	CASSIGLAPSTDTQYF	TGTGCCAGTAGTATAGGCCTAGCGCCTAGCACAGATACGCAGTATTTT
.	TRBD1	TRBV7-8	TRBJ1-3	CASSLGDRGRDSGNTIYF	TGTGCCAGCAGCTTAGGGGACAGGGGGCGCGACTCTGGAAACACCATATATTTT
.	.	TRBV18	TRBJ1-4	CASSPQDAREKLFF	TGTGCCAGCTCACCCCAGGACGCGAGGGAAAAACTGTTTTTT
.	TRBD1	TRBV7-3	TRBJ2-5	CASSLGTGQETQYF	TGTGCCAGCAGCTTAGGGACAGGACAAGAGACCCAGTACTTC
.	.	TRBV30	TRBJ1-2	CAWSRPEPNYGYTF	TGTGCCTGGAGCCGGCCGGAGCCTAACTATGGCTACACCTTC
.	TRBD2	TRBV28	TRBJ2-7	CASSETSGRYEQYF	TGTGCCAGCAGTGAAACTAGCGGGAGGTACGAGCAGTACTTC
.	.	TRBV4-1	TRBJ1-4	CASSQVRGQSNEKLFF	TGCGCCAGCAGCCAAGTTAGGGGTCAAAGTAATGAAAAACTGTTTTTT
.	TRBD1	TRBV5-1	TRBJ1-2	CASSLGQNYGYTF	TGCGCCAGCAGCCTGGGACAGAACTATGGCTACACCTTC
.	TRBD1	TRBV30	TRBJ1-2	CAWRDRRRANYGYTF	TGTGCCTGGAGGGACAGGAGGAGGGCTAACTATGGCTACACCTTC
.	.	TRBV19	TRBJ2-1	CASSGQQPHSYNEQFF	TGTGCCAGTAGTGGACAGCAACCTCACTCCTACAATGAGCAGTTCTTC
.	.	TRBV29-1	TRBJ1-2	CSVEFGTSGGYTF	TGCAGCGTTGAATTCGGCACCTCGGGTGGCTACACCTTC
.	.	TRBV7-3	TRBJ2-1	CASSLNVRSEQFF	TGTGCCAGCAGCTTAAACGTCCGCTCTGAGCAGTTCTTC
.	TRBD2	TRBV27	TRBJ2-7	CASSLVAGGPTYEQYF	TGTGCCAGCAGTTTAGTAGCGGGAGGGCCCACCTACGAGCAGTACTTC
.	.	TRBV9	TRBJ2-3	CASSVLGTDTQYF	TGTGCCAGCAGCGTACTTGGCACAGATACGCAGTATTTT
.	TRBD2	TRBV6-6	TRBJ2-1	CASSSRREEQFF	TGTGCCAGCAGTTCCCGGCGGGAGGAGCAGTTCTTC
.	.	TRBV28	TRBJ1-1	CASRKGGDTEAFF	TGTGCCAGCAGGAAAGGAGGGGACACTGAAGCTTTCTTT
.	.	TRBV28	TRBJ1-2	CASSNPAFRTANYGYTF	TGTGCCAGCAGTAACCCCGCCTTTAGGACAGCGAACTATGGCTACACCTTC
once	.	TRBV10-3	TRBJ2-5	CAISELQPQETQYF	TGTGCCATCAGTGAGTTACAGCCACAAGAGACCCAGTACTTC
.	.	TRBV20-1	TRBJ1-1	CSALKNTEAFF	TGCAGTGCTCTTAAGAACACTGAAGCTTTCTTT
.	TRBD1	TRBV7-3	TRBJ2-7	CASSPQGAYEQYF	TGTGCCAGCAGCCCTCAGGGGGCTTACGAGCAGTACTTC
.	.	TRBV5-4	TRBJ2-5	CASSLSLRETQYF	TGTGCCAGCAGCTTGTCCCTTCGAGAGACCCAGTACTTC